This T cell receptor beta chain was profiled in a study of metastatic and nonmetastatic thyroid tumors (TCRdb year 2020). For the wider study: Repertoires from peripheral blood and from tumor or nodule tissue samples of malignant and benign thyroid patients were compared. Overall study results and their limits: In both blood and tumor samples, TCR beta diversity was reported to be significantly higher in malignant tumors than in benign nodules.

No patient had received any treatment before thyroid surgery. Using T-cell receptor beta sequencing, the researchers looked back retrospectively at clinical samples from patients, gathered between the early 2010s and the late 2010s. This clone was observed a few times. Its antigen specificity is not known. The junction and the germline gene differ at one end; a read error may be behind it. Library method: PCR. The sequencing machine was an Illumina HiSeq 4000. High-throughput sequencing was used to profile the TCR beta-chain CDR3 region of each patient. In the authors' own workflow: CDR3 differences across clinicopathological groups were used to build a classifier for discriminating distant-metastatic papillary thyroid cancer patients. The Shannon index was used to measure repertoire diversity, and the Morisita-Horn index was used to measure how similar tumor and blood repertoires were. Clones were called with MiXCR by TCRdb after fastp trimmed the public reads at Q25, and only in-frame beta chains were retained. TCRdb's processing, not the authors', yielded these V and J calls. This sample comprises tens of thousands of clones, approximately 30% of them detected only once. Of the sample, about 7.2% falls within the top ten clones.

There are 15 amino acids in the CDR3, from cysteine to phenylalanine inclusive. The retained sequence is limited to the CDR3, 45 bases, with the frame set at the first base. The germline V gene yields MNHEY for CDR1 and SVGEGT for CDR2. Sequenced: blood. This clonotype was sampled from a female donor with papillary thyroid cancer or a benign thyroid nodule (not recorded which). Some clones in this sample may be carry-over from other donors' samples. The sequence joins TRBV6-2 or TRBV6-3 to TRBJ2-5; TRBD1 matches 10 bases in the middle. This receptor carries the CDR3 CVSITRQGALETQYF. The base sequence is TGTGTCAGCATTACCCGACAGGGGGCGTTAGAGACCCAGTACTTC.